The 13 T cell receptor beta chains below come from one sample, sequenced in a study of cytomegalovirus exposure and HLA in healthy donors (dated by TCRdb to the late 2010s). Library creation used the immunoSEQ multiplex PCR assay. The multiplex PCR relied on a mix of 60 forward primers for TCR Vbeta segments and 13 reverse primers for TCR Jbeta segments. TCRdb took this table from immuneACCESS and kept in-frame rearrangements with V and J called. Such tables lack part of the clones; where checked against another copy, unresolved V genes explain under half of the gap, and the rest is unexplained. The sample table gives roughly 77,000 clones. Of the sample, about 3.8% is held by the ten largest clones. What was sequenced was PBMCs. Receptors originate from a female donor in good health and CMV-seropositive.

The chain is built from TRBV5-1 and TRBJ1-3; 11 nucleotides align to TRBD1. This CDR3 has 15 residues. Germline values: CDR1 SGHRS, CDR2 YFSETQ. The J segment lost 2 bases and the V segment lost 7 bases, leaving 5 bases of the junction unmatched. The CDR3 sequence is CASSGQGATGNTIYF. CDR3 coding DNA: TGCGCCAGCTCCGGACAGGGGGCTACTGGAAACACCATATATTTT.

The genes are TRBV14 and TRBJ2-5; 10 nucleotides match TRBD2. V gave up 2 bases and J gave up 2 bases; unmatched junction bases: 5. Germline values: CDR1 SGHDN, CDR2 FVKESK. This CDR3 region has 16 residues. This chain's CDR3 is CASSQLAGANQETQYF. The CDR3 nucleotides are TGTGCCAGCAGCCAACTAGCGGGAGCGAATCAAGAGACCCAGTACTTC.

The chain recombines TRBV10-1 with TRBJ2-7; D is uncertain. Between the trimmed V and J ends, which lost 4 bases and 9 bases, there was a span of 10 bases. Germline loops: CDR1 WNHNN, CDR2 SYGVQD (reference sequence). The CDR3 contains 11 residues. Here the CDR3 reads CASSAGPSQYF. The CDR3 nucleotides read TGCGCCAGCAGTGCCGGTCCTTCGCAGTACTTC.

The gene calls are TRBV27 and TRBJ1-1, with D uncertain. The CDR3 sequence is 14 residues long. Trimming pared 2 bases from V and 7 bases from J, leaving 14 bases between. Looked up from germline, CDR1 is MNHEY and CDR2 is SMNVEV (reference sequence). CDR3 amino acids: CASSLSFQTYEAFF. CDR3 in DNA: TGTGCCAGCAGTTTAAGTTTTCAAACTTATGAAGCTTTCTTT.

The chain combines TRBV7-3 with TRBJ2-3, with 8 bases that match TRBD1. Trimming took 5 bases from V and 8 from J; bases not matched to a gene: 3. This CDR3 spans 12 amino acids. Germline V lookup: CDR1 SGHTA, CDR2 FQGTGA. CDR3 nucleotides: TGTGCCAGCAGCCCCACAGGGGGTACGCAGTATTTT. Protein product: CASSPTGGTQYF.

V gene TRBV7-9 combines with J gene TRBJ2-7; 8 nucleotides align to TRBD2. V was pared by 4 bases and J by 0 bases, with 8 bases of the junction left unmatched. The CDR3 is 16 amino acids. Per the germline V gene, CDR1 is SEHNR and CDR2 is FQNEAQ (reference sequence). CDR3 in amino acids: CASSWSGGVSSYEQYF. CDR3 coding DNA: TGTGCCAGCAGCTGGAGCGGGGGTGTGAGCTCCTACGAGCAGTACTTC.

The DNA of the CDR3 is TGTGCAAGTCGCTTAGAGTCGACAGGGCAACCGGGAGCTTTCTTT. It specifies CASRLESTGQPGAFF. The V call is TRBV12-2, the J call TRBJ1-1; the D call in the table, TRBD1, was not verified against the DNA. TRBV12-2 is a pseudogene. The CDR3 length is 15 residues.

This chain joins TRBV13 and TRBJ2-3; D is possibly TRBD2 (7 bases). V gave up 0 bases and J gave up 3 bases, with 25 bases separating them. There are 20 residues in the CDR3. Germline V gene lookup returns CDR1 PRHDT and CDR2 FYEKMQ (reference sequence). The CDR3 sequence is CASSLGVRGGGRSRTDTQYF. Written as DNA, the CDR3 is TGTGCCAGCAGCTTAGGCGTCCGGGGCGGGGGCCGATCGAGGACAGATACGCAGTATTTT. Using reference TRBV13 and TRBJ2-3 for the parts outside the CDR3, the full variable domain is AAGVIQSPRHLIKEKRETATLKCYPIPRHDTVYWYQQGPGQDPQFLISFYEKMQSDKGSIPDRFSAQQFSDYHSELNMSSLELGDSALYFCASSLGVRGGGRSRTDTQYFGPGTRLTVL.

About this clone: The junction departs from germline at one end; a sequencing error may be responsible. For the CDR3, the DNA is TGTGCCAGCAGCGAGTGGACAGGGGGCAAAATTTTT. Protein product: CASSEWTGGKIF. The chain is built from TRBV7-9 and TRBJ2-3; 11 nucleotides align to TRBD1. The V gene's germline CDR1 is SEHNR and CDR2 FQNEAQ (reference sequence). The length of the CDR3 is 12 residues.

The rearrangement joins TRBV5-4 to TRBJ2-7; 8 bases are a match to TRBD1. V was pared by 3 bases and J by 5 bases, with 7 bases of the junction left unmatched. CDR1 SGHNT and CDR2 YYREEE come from the germline V gene (reference sequence). The CDR3 loop spans 14 amino acids. The CDR3 nucleotides are TGTGCCAGCAGCTCCCGGACAGGGAGCAACGAGCAGTACTTC. Amino acid sequence: CASSSRTGSNEQYF.

In DNA, the CDR3 is TGTGCCAGCTCAGATACTAGCGGACGGGGGGGCGAGCAGTACTTC. Protein product: CASSDTSGRGGEQYF. This rearrangement joins TRBV18 to TRBJ2-7; TRBD2 matches 8 bases. The length of the CDR3 is 15 residues. V was pared by 5 bases and J by 6 bases, with 12 bases of the junction left unmatched. Germline CDR1 is KGHSH and CDR2 is LQKENI.

The chain has TRBV6-6 and TRBJ1-2, with 9 bases lining up with TRBD1. This CDR3 is 14 amino acids long. Germline loops: CDR1 MNHNY, CDR2 SVGAGI (reference sequence). V dropped 5 bases and J dropped 7; count of bases not matched to a gene: 8. Here the CDR3 reads CASSRSGTGIGYTF. The DNA for the CDR3 is TGTGCCAGCAGTAGATCCGGGACAGGGATTGGCTACACCTTC.

The gene calls are TRBV7-6 and TRBJ2-2; the D gene is possibly TRBD1 (5 bases). Trimming pared 2 bases from V and 7 bases from J, leaving 17 bases between. In germline, CDR1 is SGHVS, CDR2 FNYEAQ. This CDR3 is 16 amino acids long. CDR3 in amino acids: CASSLRQGLERGELFF. The CDR3 DNA reads as TGTGCCAGCAGCTTAAGGCAGGGCCTGGAACGCGGGGAGCTGTTTTTT.